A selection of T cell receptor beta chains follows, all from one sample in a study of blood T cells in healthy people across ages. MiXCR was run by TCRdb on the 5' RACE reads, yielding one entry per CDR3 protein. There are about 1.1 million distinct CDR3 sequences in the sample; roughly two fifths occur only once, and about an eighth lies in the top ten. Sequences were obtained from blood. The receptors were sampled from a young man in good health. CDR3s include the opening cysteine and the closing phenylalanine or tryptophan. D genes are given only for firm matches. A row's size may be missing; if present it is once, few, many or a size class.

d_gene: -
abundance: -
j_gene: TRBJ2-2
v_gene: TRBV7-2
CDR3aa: CASTKLLTGELFF
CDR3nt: TGTGCCAGCACCAAACTCCTCACCGGGGAGCTGTTTTTT

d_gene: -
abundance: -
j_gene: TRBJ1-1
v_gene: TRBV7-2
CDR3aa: CASSSRAVARTMNTEAFF
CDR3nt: TGTGCCAGCAGCTCTAGGGCTGTTGCTCGGACGATGAACACTGAAGCTTTCTTT

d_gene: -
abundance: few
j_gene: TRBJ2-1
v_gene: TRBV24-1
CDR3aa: CATSGRGNEQFF
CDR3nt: TGTGCCACCAGTGGCAGGGGCAATGAGCAGTTCTTC

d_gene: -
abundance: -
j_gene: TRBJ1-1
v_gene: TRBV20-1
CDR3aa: CSAAGARYTEAFF
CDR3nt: TGCAGTGCAGCGGGGGCGAGGTACACTGAAGCTTTCTTT

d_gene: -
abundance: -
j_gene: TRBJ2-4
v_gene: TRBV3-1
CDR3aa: CASSQALGTDIQYF
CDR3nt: TGTGCCAGCAGCCAGGCTTTAGGAACAGACATTCAGTACTTC

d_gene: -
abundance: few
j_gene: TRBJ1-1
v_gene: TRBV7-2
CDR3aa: CASSFGRGAFF
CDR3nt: TGTGCCAGCAGCTTCGGACGCGGAGCTTTCTTT

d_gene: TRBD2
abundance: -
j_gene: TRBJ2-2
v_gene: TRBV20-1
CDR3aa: CSARLAGGLDTGELFF
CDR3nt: TGCAGTGCTAGACTAGCGGGGGGGCTGGACACCGGGGAGCTGTTTTTT

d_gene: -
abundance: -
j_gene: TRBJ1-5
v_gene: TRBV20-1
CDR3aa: CSASHPTSVLGQHF
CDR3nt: TGCAGTGCTAGTCATCCTACGTCGGTTCTCGGCCAGCATTTT

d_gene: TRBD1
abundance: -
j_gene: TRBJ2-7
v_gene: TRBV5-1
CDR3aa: CASSSLGQGSMVSYNEQYF
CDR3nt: TGCGCCAGCAGCTCGCTTGGACAGGGGAGTATGGTATCCTACAATGAGCAGTACTTC

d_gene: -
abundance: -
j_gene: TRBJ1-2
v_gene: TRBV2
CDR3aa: CASSYRAYYGYTF
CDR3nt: TGTGCCAGCAGCTACAGGGCGTACTATGGCTACACCTTC

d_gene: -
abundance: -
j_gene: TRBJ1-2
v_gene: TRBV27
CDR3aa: CASSLGITNGYTF
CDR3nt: TGTGCCAGCAGTTTAGGGATCACTAATGGCTACACCTTC

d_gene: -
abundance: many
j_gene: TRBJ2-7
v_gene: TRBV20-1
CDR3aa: CSARRTDYEQYF
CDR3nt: TGCAGTGCTAGGAGGACAGACTACGAGCAGTACTTC

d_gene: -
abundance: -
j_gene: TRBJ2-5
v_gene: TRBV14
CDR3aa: CASSKSGLQEAQYF
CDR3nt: TGTGCCAGCTCCAAGTCAGGGCTCCAAGAGGCCCAGTACTTC

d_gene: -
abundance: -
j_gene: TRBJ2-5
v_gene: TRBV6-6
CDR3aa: CASSSERNQETQYF
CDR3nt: TGTGCCAGCAGTTCTGAGCGGAACCAAGAGACCCAGTACTTC

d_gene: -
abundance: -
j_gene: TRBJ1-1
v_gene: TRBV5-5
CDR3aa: CASSSSFTRTEAFF
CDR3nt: TGTGCCAGCAGCTCGAGCTTCACGAGGACTGAAGCTTTCTTT

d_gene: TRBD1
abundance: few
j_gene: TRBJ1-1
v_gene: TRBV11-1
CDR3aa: CASSPSGQKNTEAFF
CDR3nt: TGTGCCAGCAGCCCCTCGGGACAGAAGAACACTGAAGCTTTCTTT

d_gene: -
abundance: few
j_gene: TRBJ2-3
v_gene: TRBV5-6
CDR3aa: CASSLRKRQVTPDTQYF
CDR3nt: TGTGCCAGCAGCTTGAGGAAGAGACAGGTCACCCCAGATACGCAGTATTTT

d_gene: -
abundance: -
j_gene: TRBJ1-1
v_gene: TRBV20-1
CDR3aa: CSPGPRHRNTEAFF
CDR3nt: TGCAGTCCAGGACCGAGACATAGGAACACTGAAGCTTTCTTT

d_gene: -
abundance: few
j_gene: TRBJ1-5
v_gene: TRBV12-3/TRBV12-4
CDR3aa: CASSAGQSNQPQHF
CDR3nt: TGTGCCAGCAGCGCCGGGCAGAGCAATCAGCCCCAGCATTTT

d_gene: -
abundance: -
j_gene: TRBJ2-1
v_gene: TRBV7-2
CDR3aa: CASSLPRSGVEQFF
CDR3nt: TGTGCCAGCAGCTTACCCCGCTCGGGGGTGGAGCAATTCTTC

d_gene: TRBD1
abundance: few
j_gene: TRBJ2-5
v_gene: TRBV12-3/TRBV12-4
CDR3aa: CASSLMIPRQGGSEETQYF
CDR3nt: TGTGCCAGCAGTTTAATGATTCCCCGACAGGGGGGTTCGGAAGAGACCCAGTACTTC

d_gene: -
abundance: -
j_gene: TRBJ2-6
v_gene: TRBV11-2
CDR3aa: CAGLGGQTFSGANVLTF
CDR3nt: TGTGCCGGACTTGGTGGACAAACATTCTCTGGGGCCAACGTCCTGACTTTC

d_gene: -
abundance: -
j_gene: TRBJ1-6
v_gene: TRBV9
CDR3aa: CASSVASLDSPLHF
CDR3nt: TGTGCCAGCAGCGTAGCCTCATTGGATTCACCCCTCCACTTT

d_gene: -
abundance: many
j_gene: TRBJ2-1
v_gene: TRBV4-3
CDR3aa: CASSVNRDNEQFF
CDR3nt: TGCGCCAGCAGCGTGAACAGGGACAATGAGCAGTTCTTC

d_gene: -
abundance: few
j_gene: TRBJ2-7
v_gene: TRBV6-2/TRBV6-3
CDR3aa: CASRSRDIYEQYF
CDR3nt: TGTGCCAGCAGGAGCCGGGACATCTACGAGCAGTACTTC